The 19 T cell receptor beta chains given below trace back to one sample, sequenced in a study of response to subunit inactivated influenza vaccine (dated by TCRdb to the late 2010s). Library preparation used RT-PCR. Sequencing instrument: Illumina HiSeq 2500. TCRdb's own reprocessing of the public reads used fastp at Q25 and MiXCR and kept productive beta chains. All rows with the same CDR3 protein become a single entry with the most common DNA and genes. Across this sample there are roughly 500,000 distinct CDR3 sequences, with approximately 15% seen only once. In total, the top ten clones hold roughly 3% of the sample. Here the sequenced sample was CD4+ T cells sorted from PBMCs, taken roughly 24 months after vaccination. These receptors came from a man between 50 and 70 years old who received an inactivated influenza vaccine. Donor details come from another sample of the same person, matched by shared clones.

This clonotype came up a few times. The chain recombines TRBV5-1 with TRBJ1-1, with D possibly TRBD1 on 5 matching bases. The V end lost 0 bases, the J end lost 5 bases, and 14 bases lay between the germline ends. CDR3 length: 15 residues. CDR1 is SGHRS and CDR2 is YFSETQ in the germline V gene. This CDR3 is CASSLGDSRLTEAFF. CDR3 sequence (DNA): TGCGCCAGCAGCTTGGGGGACTCGCGACTTACTGAAGCTTTCTTT.

The J gene is TRBJ2-1, the V gene TRBV6-1, with unresolved D. This CDR3 is built from 13 residues. The germline V and J ends were trimmed by 7 bases and 6 bases, with 13 bases remaining between them. The germline V gene has CDR1 MNHNS and CDR2 SASEGT. CDR3 coding DNA: TGTGCCAGCACTAGACTGGTGGGCAATGAGCAGTTCTTC. It is translated as CASTRLVGNEQFF.

This clonotype has at least ten counts. The chain combines TRBV24-1 with TRBJ2-2; D call uncertain. The CDR3 has 14 amino acids. The germline V gene has CDR1 KGHDR and CDR2 SFDVKD. V gave up 0 bases and J gave up 5 bases, with 6 bases separating them. CDR3 nucleotides: TGTGCCACCAGTGATTTGCGAGTGACCGGGGAGCTGTTTTTT. As protein: CATSDLRVTGELFF.

The gene calls are TRBV20-1 and TRBJ2-5; D remains unclear. The CDR3 totals 13 residues. Germline V gives CDR1 DFQATT, CDR2 SNEGSKA (reference sequence). With 1 base removed from V and 1 base from J, the gap between germline ends came to 7 bases. CDR3 region: CSARVSFQETQYF. CDR3 in DNA: TGCAGTGCTAGAGTCTCCTTCCAAGAGACCCAGTACTTC.

This clonotype was seen more than once but under ten times. The chain combines TRBV4-1 with TRBJ2-3, with D perhaps TRBD1 (6 bases). The CDR3 runs to 18 residues. Germline V gene data show CDR1 as MGHRA and CDR2 as YSYEKL. The V and J ends lost 4 bases and 2 bases respectively, with 22 bases between them. The CDR3 nucleotides read TGCGCCAGCAGCCCAGGGGCAGGGGTGCCCCTTAACACAGATACGCAGTATTTT. Protein: CASSPGAGVPLNTDTQYF.

This chain links TRBV7-2 with TRBJ2-6; D possibly corresponds to TRBD1 (5 bases). Trimming removed 8 bases at V and 2 bases at J, with 10 bases between. The V gene's germline CDR1 is SGHTA and CDR2 FQGNSA. This CDR3 is built from 14 residues. The CDR3, as DNA: TGTGCCAGCCGTGTCAGGGCTGGGGCCAACGTCCTGACTTTC. It is translated as CASRVRAGANVLTF. Full variable domain (missing parts from reference TRBV7-2 and TRBJ2-6): GAGVSQSPSNKVTEKGKDVELRCDPISGHTALYWYRQSLGQGLEFLIYFQGNSAPDKSGLPSDRFSAERTGGSVSTLTIQRTQQEDSAVYLCASRVRAGANVLTFGAGSRLTVL.

V and J are TRBV20-1 and TRBJ1-5, with 11 bases that match TRBD1. The germline CDR1 and CDR2 sequences are DFQATT and SNEGSKA (reference sequence). This CDR3 has 16 amino acids. V gave up 0 bases and J gave up 4 bases; unmatched junction bases: 5. This chain's CDR3 is CSARDTGQGANQPQHF. CDR3 nucleotides: TGCAGTGCTAGAGACACCGGACAGGGGGCGAATCAGCCCCAGCATTTT.

This clonotype was counted a few times. The rearrangement uses TRBV18 and TRBJ1-4; no firm D call. The CDR3 has 16 residues. Per germline, CDR1 KGHSH and CDR2 LQKENI. Trimming shortened V by 2 bases and J by 3 bases, and 13 bases separated the two germline ends. The CDR3 DNA follows: TGTGCCAGCTCACCAGCCGGAGGATACCCTAATGAAAAACTGTTTTTT. Translation: CASSPAGGYPNEKLFF. Based on the CDR3 plus reference TRBV18 and TRBJ1-4, the full variable domain is NAGVMQNPRHLVRRRGQEARLRCSPMKGHSHVYWYRQLPEEGLKFMVYLQKENIIDESGMPKERFSAEFPKEGPSILRIQQVVRGDSAAYFCASSPAGGYPNEKLFFGSGTQLSVL.

In this sample, this clonotype turned up a few times. The V and J genes are TRBV5-1 and TRBJ2-3; D is undetermined. The germline gives CDR1 SGHRS, CDR2 YFSETQ. Trimming pared 0 bases from V and 0 bases from J, leaving 5 bases between. The CDR3 is made up of 14 amino acids. Written as DNA, the CDR3 is TGCGCCAGCAGCTTGGGGTACAGCACAGATACGCAGTATTTT. Protein: CASSLGYSTDTQYF.

In this sample, this clonotype turned up once. The germline gene is not matched at one end of the junction; a read error may be the cause. The V gene is TRBV5-1, the J gene TRBJ2-7; D might be TRBD2 (6 bases). From germline, CDR1 is SGHRS and CDR2 YFSETQ. There are 15 residues in the CDR3. The CDR3 region is CASSLRPGEAYKQYF. CDR3 nucleotides: TGCGCCAGCAGCTTGAGGCCGGGAGAGGCCTACAAGCAGTACTTC.

This clonotype was seen just once. J is TRBJ2-6 and V is TRBV20-1; TRBD1 or TRBD2 may be the D gene (6 bases each). The CDR3 has 15 residues. V lost 2 bases and J 4 bases, leaving 12 bases between the germline ends. Germline CDR1 reads DFQATT; CDR2 reads SNEGSKA (reference sequence). The CDR3 bases are TGCAGTGCTAGAATAGGGGGGAGCGGGGCCAACGTCCTGACTTTC. Translating it yields CSARIGGSGANVLTF.

J is TRBJ2-3 and V is TRBV7-2; 7 bases match TRBD2. The V and J ends lost 1 base and 7 bases, in that order; junction bases with no gene match: 8. The length of the CDR3 is 15 residues. Germline loops: CDR1 SGHTA, CDR2 FQGNSA. CDR3 bases: TGTGCCAGCAGCTTAGAGGTTTCCGGGAGGAATACGCAGTATTTT. Residues: CASSLEVSGRNTQYF. Using reference TRBV7-2 and TRBJ2-3 for the parts outside the CDR3, the full variable domain is GAGVSQSPSNKVTEKGKDVELRCDPISGHTALYWYRQSLGQGLEFLIYFQGNSAPDKSGLPSDRFSAERTGGSVSTLTIQRTQQEDSAVYLCASSLEVSGRNTQYFGPGTRLTVL.

This clonotype was recorded a few times. This chain links TRBV9 with TRBJ1-3, with D possibly being TRBD1 (6 bases). Trimming pared 1 base from V and 2 bases from J, leaving 10 bases between. The CDR3 has 15 amino acids. Germline V CDR1 and CDR2: SGDLS, YYNGEE. CDR3 coding DNA: TGTGCCAGCAGCGTATTGACAGGCCCTGGAAACACCATATATTTT. As protein: CASSVLTGPGNTIYF.

This rearrangement joins TRBV9 to TRBJ2-1; D unclear. The CDR3 sequence is 12 residues long. The V gene lost 3 bases and the J gene lost 7 bases, with 8 bases spanning the gap. CDR1 SGDLS and CDR2 YYNGEE come from the germline V gene. The CDR3 here is CASSGTVNEQFF. The CDR3 DNA sequence: TGTGCCAGCAGCGGTACAGTAAATGAGCAGTTCTTC. Variable domain in full (rest from reference TRBV9 and TRBJ2-1): DSGVTQTPKHLITATGQRVTLRCSPRSGDLSVYWYQQSLDQGLQFLIQYYNGEERAKGNILERFSAQQFPDLHSELNLSSLELGDSALYFCASSGTVNEQFFGPGTRLTVL.

V is TRBV11-2 and J is TRBJ2-5; tentatively, D is TRBD2 (5 bases). Per germline, CDR1 SGHAT and CDR2 FQNNGV. With 0 bases removed from V and 9 bases from J, the gap between germline ends came to 11 bases. This CDR3 contains 13 residues. The CDR3 coding sequence is TGTGCCAGCAGCTTAGAAAGGGTGCGGGCCCAGTACTTC. It is translated as CASSLERVRAQYF.

The chain recombines TRBV5-1 with TRBJ2-7; 8 bases fit TRBD2. Per the germline V gene, CDR1 is SGHRS and CDR2 is YFSETQ. V shed 4 bases, J shed 3 bases, and the junction held 6 bases outside the gene matches. The CDR3 is made up of 14 amino acids. Here the CDR3 reads CASSPIGTSYEQYF. The CDR3 coding sequence is TGCGCCAGCAGCCCCATCGGGACTAGCTACGAGCAGTACTTC.

V and J are TRBV4-3 and TRBJ1-5; a weak D match, TRBD1 (6 bases). Per the germline V gene, CDR1 is LGHNA and CDR2 is YSLEER. The V and J ends lost 0 bases and 4 bases respectively, with 13 bases between them. The CDR3 consists of 16 residues. The CDR3 loop reads CASSQDLGGRNQPQHF. The CDR3 DNA reads as TGCGCCAGCAGCCAAGATCTCGGGGGCCGAAATCAGCCCCAGCATTTT.

The DNA of the CDR3 is TGTGCCAGCAGCCAAGATAGGGGCTATGGAAACACCATATATTTT. Its translation: CASSQDRGYGNTIYF. V is TRBV3-1 and J is TRBJ1-3, with D perhaps matching TRBD1 (5 bases). Per germline, CDR1 LGHDT and CDR2 YNNKEL (reference sequence). The CDR3 is 15 residues long. The V end was cut by 0 bases, the J end by 3 bases, with 9 bases between. Full variable domain (remainder filled in from reference TRBV3-1 and TRBJ1-3): DTAVSQTPKYLVTQMGNDKSIKCEQNLGHDTMYWYKQDSKKFLKIMFSYNNKELIINETVPNRFSPKSPDKAHLNLHINSLELGDSAVYFCASSQDRGYGNTIYFGEGSWLTVV.

This clonotype was counted at least ten times. V gene TRBV6-5 combines with J gene TRBJ2-3; D gene ambiguous. The V end was cut by 6 bases, the J end by 3 bases, with 7 bases between. This CDR3 contains 12 residues. Germline V gene lookup returns CDR1 MNHEY and CDR2 SVGAGI. The CDR3 DNA sequence: TGTGCCAGCAGCCCGACGACAGATACGCAGTATTTT. Translating gives CASSPTTDTQYF.